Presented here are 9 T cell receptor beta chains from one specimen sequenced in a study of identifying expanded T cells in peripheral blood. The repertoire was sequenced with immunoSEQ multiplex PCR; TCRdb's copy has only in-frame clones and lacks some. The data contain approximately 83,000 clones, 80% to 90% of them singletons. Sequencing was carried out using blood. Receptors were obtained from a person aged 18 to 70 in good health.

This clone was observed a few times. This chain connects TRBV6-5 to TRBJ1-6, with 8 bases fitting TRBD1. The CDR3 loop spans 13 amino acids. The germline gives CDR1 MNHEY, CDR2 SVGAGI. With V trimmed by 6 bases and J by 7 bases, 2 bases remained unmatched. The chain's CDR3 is CASRDRANSPLHF. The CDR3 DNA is TGTGCCAGCAGGGACAGGGCCAATTCACCCCTCCACTTT.

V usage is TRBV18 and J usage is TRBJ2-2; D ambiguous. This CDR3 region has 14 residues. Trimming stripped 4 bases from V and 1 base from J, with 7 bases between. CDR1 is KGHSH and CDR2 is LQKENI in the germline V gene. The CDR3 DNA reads TGTGCCAGCTCACTATCTAGGAACACCGGGGAGCTGTTTTTT. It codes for CASSLSRNTGELFF.

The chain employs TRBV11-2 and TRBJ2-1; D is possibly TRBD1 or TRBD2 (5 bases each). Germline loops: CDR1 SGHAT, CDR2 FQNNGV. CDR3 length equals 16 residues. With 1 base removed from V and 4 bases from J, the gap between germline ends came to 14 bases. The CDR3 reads CASSLVVGTVYNEQFF. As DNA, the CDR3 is TGTGCCAGCAGCTTAGTGGTAGGGACGGTATACAATGAGCAGTTCTTC.

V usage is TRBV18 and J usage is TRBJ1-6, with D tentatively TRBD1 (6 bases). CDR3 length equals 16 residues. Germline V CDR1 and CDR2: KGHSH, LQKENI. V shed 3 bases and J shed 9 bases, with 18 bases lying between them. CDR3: CASSPTKTGVSSPLHF. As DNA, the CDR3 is TGTGCCAGCTCACCTACCAAGACAGGAGTATCTTCACCCCTCCACTTT.

The CDR3 nucleotides are TGTGCCAGCGGGGTTACAACGAACACTGAAGCTTTCTTT. Protein sequence: CASGVTTNTEAFF. The gene calls are TRBV6-6 and TRBJ1-1; no clear D gene. This CDR3 has 13 residues. Germline loops: CDR1 MNHNY, CDR2 SVGAGI (reference sequence). Trimming cost V 8 bases and J 1 base, with 11 bases left between them.

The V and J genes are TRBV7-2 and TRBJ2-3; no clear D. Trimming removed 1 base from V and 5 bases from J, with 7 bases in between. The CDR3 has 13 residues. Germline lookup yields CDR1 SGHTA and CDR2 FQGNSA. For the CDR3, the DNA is TGTGCCAGCAGCTTAGTATCGGTAGATACGCAGTATTTT. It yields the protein CASSLVSVDTQYF.

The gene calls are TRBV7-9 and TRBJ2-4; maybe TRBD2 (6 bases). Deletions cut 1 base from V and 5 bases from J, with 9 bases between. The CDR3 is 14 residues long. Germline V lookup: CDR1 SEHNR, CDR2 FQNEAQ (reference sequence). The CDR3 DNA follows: TGTGCCAGCAGCTTAGGGGGGACTCAAAACATTCAGTACTTC. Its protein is CASSLGGTQNIQYF. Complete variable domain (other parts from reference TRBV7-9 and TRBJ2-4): DTGVSQNPRHKITKRGQNVTFRCDPISEHNRLYWYRQTLGQGPEFLTYFQNEAQLEKSRLLSDRFSAERPKGSFSTLEIQRTEQGDSAMYLCASSLGGTQNIQYFGAGTRLSVL.

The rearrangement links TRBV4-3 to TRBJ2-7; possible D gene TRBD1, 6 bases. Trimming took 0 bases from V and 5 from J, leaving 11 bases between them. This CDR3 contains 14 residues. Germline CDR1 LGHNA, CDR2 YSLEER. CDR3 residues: CASSQEARGHEQYF. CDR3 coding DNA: TGCGCCAGCAGCCAAGAAGCCAGGGGCCACGAGCAGTACTTC.

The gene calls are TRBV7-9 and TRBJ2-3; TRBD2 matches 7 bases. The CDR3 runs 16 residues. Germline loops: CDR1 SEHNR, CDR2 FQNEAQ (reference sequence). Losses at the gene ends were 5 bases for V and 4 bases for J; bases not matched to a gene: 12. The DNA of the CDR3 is TGTGCCAGCAGCACGGACCTAGCGGACAATTCAGATACGCAGTATTTT. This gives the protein CASSTDLADNSDTQYF.